The 10 T cell receptor beta chains given below trace back to one sample, sequenced in a study of blood T cell repertoires in COVID-19. The repertoire was sequenced with immunoSEQ multiplex PCR; TCRdb's copy has only in-frame clones and lacks some. The sample has 87,000 or so clones; 80% to 90% are singletons. The specimen sequenced was peripheral blood. The receptors originated from a man older than 75 with acute or convalescent COVID-19.

This rearrangement joins TRBV5-1 to TRBJ1-1; D remains ambiguous. Trimming took 0 bases from V and 0 from J, leaving 6 bases between them. This CDR3 is 14 amino acids long. Germline assignment: CDR1 SGHRS and CDR2 YFSETQ. CDR3 sequence reads: CASSLEGVNTEAFF. DNA of the CDR3: TGCGCCAGCAGCTTGGAGGGAGTGAACACTGAAGCTTTCTTT. Full variable domain (rest looked up from reference TRBV5-1 and TRBJ1-1): KAGVTQTPRYLIKTRGQQVTLSCSPISGHRSVSWYQQTPGQGLQFLFEYFSETQRNKGNFPGRFSGRQFSNSRSEMNVSTLELGDSALYLCASSLEGVNTEAFFGQGTRLTVV.

The chain uses TRBV28 and TRBJ1-2; 9 positions match TRBD1. Germline V CDR1 and CDR2: MDHEN, SYDVKM. With 6 bases clipped from V and 5 bases from J, the junction kept 10 bases outside the gene matches. The CDR3 is 15 residues long. CDR3 DNA sequence: TGTGCCAGCAGAAGACCCCGGACAGGGGTGTATGGCTACACCTTC. Protein: CASRRPRTGVYGYTF.

This chain links TRBV3-1 (or the pseudogene TRBV3-2) with TRBJ2-7, with D unclear. Trimming pared 4 bases from V and 4 bases from J, leaving 8 bases between. The CDR3 totals 12 residues. The V gene's germline CDR1 is LGHDT and CDR2 YNNKEL (reference sequence). CDR3 nucleotides: TGTGCCAGCAGCCCAGGTCAGTACGAGCAGTACTTC. Encoded protein: CASSPGQYEQYF.

The chain is built from TRBV6-1 and TRBJ1-1, with 7 bases aligning to TRBD1. V dropped 5 bases and J dropped 8; count of bases not matched to a gene: 5. Germline V CDR1 and CDR2: MNHNS, SASEGT. The CDR3 runs 12 residues. The CDR3 region is CASSSSDREAFF. In DNA form, the CDR3 reads TGTGCCAGCAGTTCATCGGACAGGGAAGCTTTCTTT.

A single count supports this clone. V and J are TRBV3-1 (or the pseudogene TRBV3-2) and TRBJ2-1; perhaps TRBD2 as D (6 bases). The CDR3 length is 15 residues. Per germline, CDR1 LGHDT and CDR2 YNNKEL (reference sequence). V was clipped by 3 bases and J by 7 bases, with 16 bases between them. CDR3 in amino acids: CASSQSAGIGNEQFF. CDR3 DNA sequence: TGTGCCAGCAGCCAGTCGGCGGGAATCGGGAATGAGCAGTTCTTC.

The rearrangement joins TRBV5-4 to TRBJ2-7, with 10 bases matching TRBD1. The germline CDR1 and CDR2 sequences are SGHNT and YYREEE (reference sequence). The J segment lost 2 bases and the V segment lost 3 bases, leaving 5 bases of the junction unmatched. This CDR3 contains 15 residues. In DNA form, the CDR3 reads TGTGCCAGCAGCTCACCCGGGACAGGGGCCTACGAGCAGTACTTC. It codes for CASSSPGTGAYEQYF.

The chain recombines TRBV5-6 with TRBJ1-2; D is uncertain. The CDR3 sequence is 15 residues long. The V end lost 4 bases, the J end lost 2 bases, and 15 bases lay between the germline ends. The germline V gene has CDR1 SGHDT and CDR2 YYEEEE. CDR3 DNA: TGTGCCAGCAGCCCCCCGATAGCTTCAAACTATGGCTACACCTTC. Translating gives CASSPPIASNYGYTF. Variable domain in full (rest from reference TRBV5-6 and TRBJ1-2): DAGVTQSPTHLIKTRGQQVTLRCSPKSGHDTVSWYQQALGQGPQFIFQYYEEEERQRGNFPDRFSGHQFPNYSSELNVNALLLGDSALYLCASSPPIASNYGYTFGSGTRLTVV.

This chain uses TRBV7-9 with TRBJ1-5; D call uncertain. V was shortened by 3 bases and J by 3 bases, with 6 bases between the two germline ends. The CDR3 runs to 13 residues. Germline values: CDR1 SEHNR, CDR2 FQNEAQ (reference sequence). CDR3: CASSLSINQPQHF. The CDR3 nucleotides are TGTGCCAGCAGCTTGAGTATCAATCAGCCCCAGCATTTT. Looking up the rest from reference TRBV7-9 and TRBJ1-5 gives the full variable domain: DTGVSQNPRHKITKRGQNVTFRCDPISEHNRLYWYRQTLGQGPEFLTYFQNEAQLEKSRLLSDRFSAERPKGSFSTLEIQRTEQGDSAMYLCASSLSINQPQHFGDGTRLSIL.

J is TRBJ1-1 and V is TRBV4-2; TRBD1 aligns across 7 bases. The CDR3 runs 14 residues. Germline V lookup: CDR1 LGHNA, CDR2 YNFKEQ. V trimming: 3 bases; J trimming: 4 bases; junction bases outside the gene matches: 5. In DNA, the CDR3 is TGTGCCAGCAGCCATAGGGGGCGCCTCACTGAAGCTTTCTTT. Translated: CASSHRGRLTEAFF.

This chain uses TRBV19 with TRBJ2-7; 9 nucleotides agree with TRBD1. The CDR3 contains 15 residues. The V segment lost 2 bases and the J segment 3 bases; nucleotides outside the gene matches: 5. The germline CDR1 and CDR2 sequences are LNHDA and SQIVND (reference sequence). The CDR3 DNA reads as TGTGCCAGTAGTATACAGGGGACAGGGAACTACGAGCAGTACTTC. It is translated as CASSIQGTGNYEQYF. The full variable domain, its missing parts supplied by reference TRBV19 and TRBJ2-7, is DGGITQSPKYLFRKEGQNVTLSCEQNLNHDAMYWYRQDPGQGLRLIYYSQIVNDFQKGDIAEGYSVSREKKESFPLTVTSAQKNPTAFYLCASSIQGTGNYEQYFGPGTRLTVT.